These 17 T cell receptor beta chains share one sample of origin, sequenced in a study of blood T cell repertoires in COVID-19 (dated by TCRdb to the early 2020s). The receptor library was made with the immunoSEQ multiplex PCR assay. The immuneACCESS repertoire file appears here via TCRdb, limited to in-frame rearrangements. These files lack a portion of the clones; in checked studies, under half of the deficit traces to unresolved V genes, and the cause of the others is not known. Counted in this sample were over 250,000 clones; just under 90% of them appeared once. The top ten hold 5.5% to 8% of the sample. The sequencing input was peripheral blood. Receptors were obtained from a woman aged 50 to 60 with COVID-19, enrolled during active disease.

J is TRBJ2-3 and V is TRBV7-6, with 8 bases that match TRBD2. This CDR3 contains 15 residues. The V and J ends lost 3 bases and 1 base, in that order; junction bases with no gene match: 3. Germline V gives CDR1 SGHVS, CDR2 FNYEAQ. CDR3 residues: CASSFSGAGTDTQYF. The DNA for the CDR3 is TGTGCCAGCAGCTTTAGCGGGGCCGGCACAGATACGCAGTATTTT.

This chain joins TRBV9 and TRBJ2-3; 13 positions match TRBD2. With V trimmed by 4 bases and J by 4 bases, 6 bases remained unmatched. This CDR3 spans 16 amino acids. Per germline, CDR1 SGDLS and CDR2 YYNGEE. The DNA of the CDR3 is TGTGCCAGCAGCCCCCGGACTAGCGGGAGTTCAGATACGCAGTATTTT. As protein: CASSPRTSGSSDTQYF.

J is TRBJ2-2 and V is TRBV6-5; the match to TRBD2 covers 7 bases. The CDR3 consists of 14 residues. CDR1 and CDR2 from the germline V gene are MNHEY and SVGAGI. The V and J ends lost 6 bases and 9 bases, in that order; junction bases with no gene match: 10. The DNA of the CDR3 is TGTGCCAGCAGCCTAATGCGGGAGTCTAGGGAGCTGTTTTTT. Residues: CASSLMRESRELFF.

CDR3 DNA sequence: TGTGCCAGAATAGTAGGAGGGCCCTACAATGAGCAGTTCTTC. Amino acids: CARIVGGPYNEQFF. The chain uses TRBV5-3 and TRBJ2-1; TRBD2 is a possible D gene (6 bases). TRBV5-3 has ORF status, its function being uncertain. This CDR3 is built from 14 residues. V was shortened by 6 bases and J by 2 bases, with 12 bases between the two germline ends.

The V and J genes are TRBV18 and TRBJ2-2, with TRBD1 matching over 10 bases. Unmatched junction bases numbered 4, after V lost 0 bases and J lost 6 bases. The germline gives CDR1 KGHSH, CDR2 LQKENI. This CDR3 is 16 amino acids long. The CDR3 nucleotides are TGTGCCAGCTCACCACCTCCCGGGACAGGGGCCGGGGAGCTGTTTTTT. Its protein is CASSPPPGTGAGELFF.

This clone was counted a single time. The V call is TRBV6-5, the J call TRBJ1-2, with D tentatively TRBD1 (6 bases). Germline-derived CDR1 and CDR2 are MNHEY and SVGAGI. This CDR3 has 13 amino acids. V was pared by 6 bases and J by 3 bases, with 11 bases between. Here the CDR3 reads CASSLGQHYGYTF. CDR3 sequence (DNA): TGTGCCAGCAGCCTCGGACAGCACTATGGCTACACCTTC.

The chain is built from TRBV4-2 and TRBJ2-7; 7 bases map to TRBD2. The CDR3 runs 12 residues. Trimming removed 5 bases from V and 4 bases from J; junction bases left unmatched: 2. CDR1 is LGHNA and CDR2 is YNFKEQ in the germline V gene. The CDR3 here is CASSGGGYEQYF. Here the CDR3 DNA reads TGTGCCAGCAGCGGGGGAGGGTACGAGCAGTACTTC.

The rearrangement joins TRBV15 to TRBJ2-5; D may be TRBD1 (6 bases). The CDR3 sequence is 16 residues long. Germline assignment: CDR1 LNHNV and CDR2 YYDKDF (reference sequence). V was cut by 1 base and J by 3 bases, with 15 bases left in between. The CDR3 DNA reads TGTGCCACCAGCAGAGGCGACAGGTCCCAAAAAGAGACCCAGTACTTC. Translating it yields CATSRGDRSQKETQYF.

The J gene is TRBJ2-7, the V gene TRBV19; 8 nucleotides align to TRBD2. With V trimmed by 6 bases and J by 3 bases, 7 bases remained unmatched. Germline V gene sequence: CDR1 LNHDA, CDR2 SQIVND (reference sequence). The CDR3 covers 14 residues. For the CDR3, the DNA is TGTGCCAGTAGGATAACTAGCGGATACTACGAGCAGTACTTC. It codes for CASRITSGYYEQYF.

This clone was detected once. The CDR3 does not close with the conserved phenylalanine or tryptophan, likely indicating a read error. The DNA is left out, because the CDR3 cannot be placed on it with certainty; the CDR3 is given as TCRdb lists it. This chain links TRBV19 with TRBJ2-7; the table calls TRBD2, which could not be checked here. The germline V gene encodes CDR1 LNHDA and CDR2 SQIVND (reference sequence). Termini included, the CDR3 measures 15 amino acids. The CDR3 here is CASSIVGTSGRASPA.

The chain uses TRBV19 and TRBJ2-5, with TRBD2 matching over 7 bases. The CDR3 consists of 16 residues. CDR1 is LNHDA and CDR2 is SQIVND in the germline V gene (reference sequence). Trimming at V came to 0 bases and at J to 5 bases, leaving 9 bases not matched to a gene. CDR3 nucleotides: TGTGCCAGTAGTATAGATCTGGCGGGAGTCGGTGAGACCCAGTACTTC. Protein sequence: CASSIDLAGVGETQYF.

The gene calls are TRBV19 and TRBJ1-5; D is unresolved. This CDR3 comprises 14 residues. Trimming removed 5 bases from V and 0 bases from J, with 8 bases in between. Germline V gives CDR1 LNHDA, CDR2 SQIVND (reference sequence). The CDR3 coding sequence is TGTGCCAGTAGTTGGGAGAATAGCAATCAGCCCCAGCATTTT. Residues: CASSWENSNQPQHF.

CDR3 loop: CASSLELAAVEQFF. CDR3 DNA: TGTGCCAGCAGCTTAGAATTAGCCGCGGTTGAGCAGTTCTTC. This rearrangement joins TRBV7-8 to TRBJ2-1; D ambiguous. CDR1 is SGHVS and CDR2 is FQNEAQ in the germline V gene. V was clipped by 1 base and J by 9 bases, with 13 bases between them. The CDR3 length is 14 residues.

This chain uses TRBV9 with TRBJ2-7, with a possible D match to TRBD2 (6 bases). The germline CDR1 and CDR2 sequences are SGDLS and YYNGEE. V was pared by 1 base and J by 3 bases, with 11 bases between. This CDR3 comprises 14 residues. The CDR3 DNA reads TGTGCCAGCAGCGTATCCTGGGGAGGCTACGAGCAGTACTTC. Protein sequence: CASSVSWGGYEQYF.

This sequence joins TRBV19 and TRBJ1-1; a weak D match, TRBD1 (5 bases). CDR1 is LNHDA, CDR2 SQIVND, per germline (reference sequence). V lost 6 bases, J lost 6 bases, and 23 bases lay in between. The CDR3 is made up of 16 amino acids. The CDR3 sequence is CASSPSVGQGLAEAFF. The CDR3, as DNA: TGTGCCAGTAGCCCCAGTGTCGGTCAGGGTCTCGCTGAAGCTTTCTTT. Supplemented by reference TRBV19 and TRBJ1-1, the full variable domain reads DGGITQSPKYLFRKEGQNVTLSCEQNLNHDAMYWYRQDPGQGLRLIYYSQIVNDFQKGDIAEGYSVSREKKESFPLTVTSAQKNPTAFYLCASSPSVGQGLAEAFFGQGTRLTVV.

A word on this clone: Distinct nucleotide sequences in the sample also encode this CDR3. The chain employs TRBV27 and TRBJ2-5; 12 positions agree with TRBD2. After removal of 8 bases from V and 4 bases from J, the junction contained 5 bases not matched to a gene. Per germline, CDR1 MNHEY and CDR2 SMNVEV (reference sequence). The CDR3 is made up of 14 amino acids. CDR3 region: CASRLAGVGETQYF. As DNA, the CDR3 is TGTGCCAGCCGACTAGCGGGAGTCGGAGAGACCCAGTACTTC.

The V and J genes are TRBV19 and TRBJ2-5; D might be TRBD2 (5 bases). This CDR3 spans 13 amino acids. V was trimmed by 5 bases and J by 2 bases, leaving 9 bases between them. The germline gives CDR1 LNHDA, CDR2 SQIVND (reference sequence). CDR3: CASSLRGQETQYF. In nucleotides, the CDR3 is TGTGCCAGTAGTCTCCGGGGTCAAGAGACCCAGTACTTC.